Listed here is a single T cell receptor (beta chain). This sample was included in a study of blood T cell repertoires in COVID-19. At the level of the study: PBMCs, B-cell-depleted T cells, or T cells provided the cDNA or gDNA that made up the material.

Germline V lookup: CDR1 LNHDA, CDR2 SQIVND (reference sequence). This CDR3 region has 12 residues. The ends were cut back, 9 bases at V and 8 bases at J, with 16 bases in the middle. Original analysis: Amplified reference gene primers provided the basis for estimating nucleated cell counts. Libraries were prepared by immunoSEQ multiplex PCR; TCRdb keeps only in-frame clonotypes and omits some of them. The V and J calls and the clone size are those of that table, but D and trimming were determined from the DNA. The sample lists 100,000 to 150,000 clones, over 60% occurring once. The TCR originated in a man aged 40-55 years with active or convalescent COVID-19. Sequenced sample: peripheral blood. V gene TRBV19 combines with J gene TRBJ1-2; maybe TRBD1 (6 bases). CDR3 sequence: CASDDGGLGYTF. Written as DNA, the CDR3 is TGTGCCAGCGACGACGGGGGGCTGGGCTACACCTTC.